This entry concerns a single T cell receptor beta chain. Its antigen is unknown. The PCR contained 60 Vbeta and 13 Jbeta primers. Only in-frame clones appear in the TCRdb table, and some are missing; sequencing was by immunoSEQ multiplex PCR. Counted here are over 120,000 clones, around 79% occurring once; the ten biggest clones make up roughly 4.3%. This entry belongs to a study of cytomegalovirus exposure and HLA in healthy donors. Study-wide results and limits: Some highly shared sequence variants likely arose as a pipeline artifact. Published work reported that the classifier diagnosed cytomegalovirus status with high specificity and sensitivity.

Germline trimming cut 5 bases from V and 8 bases from J; bases unmatched to any gene: 15. The CDR3 spans 17 residues. The germline V gene encodes CDR1 SGHTA and CDR2 FQGNSA. This receptor was identified in a male donor in good health and CMV-seronegative. Material for sequencing was PBMCs. The V call is TRBV7-2, the J call TRBJ2-1; 10 nucleotides agree with TRBD2. The CDR3 here is CASSPQRGGVGWDEQFF. The DNA of the CDR3 is TGTGCCAGCAGCCCGCAGCGGGGGGGCGTCGGTTGGGATGAGCAGTTCTTC.